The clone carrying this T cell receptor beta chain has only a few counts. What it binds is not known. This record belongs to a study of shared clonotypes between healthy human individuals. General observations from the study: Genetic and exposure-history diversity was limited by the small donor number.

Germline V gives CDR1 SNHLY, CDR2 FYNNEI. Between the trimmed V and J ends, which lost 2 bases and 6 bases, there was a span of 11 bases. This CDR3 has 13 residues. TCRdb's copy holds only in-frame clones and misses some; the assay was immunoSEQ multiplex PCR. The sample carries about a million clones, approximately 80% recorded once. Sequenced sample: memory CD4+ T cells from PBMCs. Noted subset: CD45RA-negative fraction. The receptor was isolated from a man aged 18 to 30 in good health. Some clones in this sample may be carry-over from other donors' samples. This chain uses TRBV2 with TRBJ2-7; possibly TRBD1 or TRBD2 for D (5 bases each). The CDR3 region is CASSENGASEQYF. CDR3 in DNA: TGTGCCAGCAGTGAAAACGGGGCGTCCGAGCAGTACTTC.